This T cell receptor beta chain was sequenced during a study of blood T cell repertoires in COVID-19. On the study more broadly: COVID-19 samples, acute and convalescent, were from the United States, Italy and Spain. PBMCs, B-cell-depleted T cells, or T cells provided the cDNA or gDNA that made up the material.

Here immunoSEQ multiplex PCR was the method, and the copy in TCRdb shows in-frame clones only, minus some. Of about 670,000 clones in the sample, approximately 90% were seen once. The CDR3 contains 17 residues. Germline assignment: CDR1 SGHTS and CDR2 YDEGEE. The V segment lost 3 bases and the J segment 3 bases; nucleotides outside the gene matches: 13. V and J are TRBV5-8 and TRBJ1-2; 8 nucleotides match TRBD1. This TCR came from a woman aged 18-30 years with acute or convalescent COVID-19. Specimen: peripheral blood. Here the CDR3 reads CASSSTTGQGVDYGYTF. DNA of the CDR3: TGTGCCAGCAGCTCCACTACTGGACAGGGCGTAGACTATGGCTACACCTTC.